Shown below are 30 T cell receptor beta chains from a single sample sequenced in a study of T cell responses to AZD1222 COVID-19 vaccine. Profiling relied on immunoSEQ multiplex PCR, and the TCRdb table lists in-frame clones only, not all of them. The sample records more than 110,000 clones, approximately 90% being singletons. Sequencing used peripheral blood, obtained on day 0 of AZD1222 vaccination. The receptors come from an adult in good health.

V and J are TRBV28 and TRBJ1-2, with 7 bases fitting TRBD1. Germline V gene lookup returns CDR1 MDHEN and CDR2 SYDVKM. Germline trimming cut 3 bases from V and 6 bases from J; bases unmatched to any gene: 1. This CDR3 has 12 residues. The CDR3 DNA reads TGTGCCAGCAGTTTCAGGGGGAATGGCTACACCTTC. Translated: CASSFRGNGYTF.

This clone showed up just a few times. The chain carries TRBV4-2 and TRBJ1-5; D is uncertain. The CDR3 spans 13 residues. V was cut by 3 bases and J by 5 bases, with 8 bases left in between. Germline lookup yields CDR1 LGHNA and CDR2 YNFKEQ. For the CDR3, the DNA is TGTGCCAGCAGCCATTCCTCCGATCAGCCCCAGCATTTT. Its translation is CASSHSSDQPQHF.

V gene TRBV28 combines with J gene TRBJ1-6; a possible D gene is TRBD1 (5 bases). Germline V gene data show CDR1 as MDHEN and CDR2 as SYDVKM. The germline V and J ends were trimmed by 2 bases and 8 bases, with 10 bases remaining between them. The CDR3 is 14 amino acids. CDR3 in amino acids: CASSLQGGHSPLHF. In DNA form, the CDR3 reads TGTGCCAGCAGTTTACAGGGCGGGCATTCACCCCTCCACTTT.

The chain combines TRBV28 with TRBJ1-1; 7 bases agree with TRBD1. This CDR3 comprises 13 residues. Per germline, CDR1 MDHEN and CDR2 SYDVKM. V trimming: 3 bases; J trimming: 7 bases; junction bases outside the gene matches: 5. The DNA of the CDR3 is TGTGCCAGCAGTTTGAACAGGGGATATGAAGCTTTCTTT. It yields the protein CASSLNRGYEAFF. Looking up the rest from reference TRBV28 and TRBJ1-1 gives the full variable domain: DVKVTQSSRYLVKRTGEKVFLECVQDMDHENMFWYRQDPGLGLRLIYFSYDVKMKEKGDIPEGYSVSREKKERFSLILESASTNQTSMYLCASSLNRGYEAFFGQGTRLTVV.

The chain links TRBV30 to TRBJ1-4; D is unclear. From germline, CDR1 is GTSNPN and CDR2 SVGIG (reference sequence). There are 12 residues in the CDR3. The V gene lost 3 bases and the J gene lost 8 bases, with 10 bases spanning the gap. The CDR3 reads CAWRSSGEKLFF. The DNA for the CDR3 is TGTGCCTGGAGGTCAAGCGGGGAAAAACTGTTTTTT.

The V call is TRBV7-9, the J call TRBJ2-2, with 7 bases matching TRBD2. Trimming took 5 bases from V and 2 from J; bases not matched to a gene: 14. The CDR3 has 18 amino acids. CDR1 is SEHNR, CDR2 FQNEAQ, per germline (reference sequence). CDR3 coding DNA: TGTGCCAGCAGCCACGCCCTTGGGGGAGGGCTAAACACCGGGGAGCTGTTTTTT. Amino acid sequence: CASSHALGGGLNTGELFF.

V gene TRBV13 combines with J gene TRBJ2-2; tentative D call: TRBD1 (5 bases). CDR3 length: 15 amino acids. V dropped 3 bases and J dropped 5 bases, with 13 bases sitting between them. Germline loops: CDR1 PRHDT, CDR2 FYEKMQ (reference sequence). The DNA for the CDR3 is TGTGCCAGCAGCTTCCTCACAGGACGAACCGGGGAGCTGTTTTTT. Amino acid sequence: CASSFLTGRTGELFF.

The genes are TRBV27 and TRBJ2-1, with 9 bases identical to TRBD2. The V gene end was trimmed by 8 bases and the J gene end by 0 bases; junction bases not matched to a gene: 5. The CDR3 has 15 amino acids. The germline CDR1 and CDR2 sequences are MNHEY and SMNVEV (reference sequence). The CDR3 sequence is CASPHSGSSYNEQFF. For the CDR3, the DNA is TGTGCCAGCCCCCATAGCGGGAGCTCCTACAATGAGCAGTTCTTC.

The genes are TRBV6-6 and TRBJ1-2; D remains ambiguous. With 0 bases removed from V and 1 base from J, the gap between germline ends came to 6 bases. This CDR3 has 14 amino acids. Germline CDR1 reads MNHNY; CDR2 reads SVGAGI (reference sequence). For the CDR3, the DNA is TGTGCCAGCAGTTACTCGAAAGGTAACTATGGCTACACCTTC. As protein: CASSYSKGNYGYTF.

The V and J genes are TRBV4-1 and TRBJ1-6; D is uncertain. The V gene lost 0 bases and the J gene lost 5 bases, with 8 bases spanning the gap. Looked up from germline, CDR1 is MGHRA and CDR2 is YSYEKL. This CDR3 is 15 amino acids long. In DNA form, the CDR3 reads TGCGCCAGCAGCCAAGAGTTAAGGGATAATTCACCCCTCCACTTT. It specifies CASSQELRDNSPLHF.

The J gene is TRBJ2-7, the V gene TRBV7-9, with TRBD1 matching over 9 bases. The CDR3 runs to 14 residues. The V gene end was trimmed by 5 bases and the J gene end by 3 bases; junction bases not matched to a gene: 5. The germline V gene encodes CDR1 SEHNR and CDR2 FQNEAQ (reference sequence). Here the CDR3 reads CASSPRDRDYEQYF. The CDR3 DNA reads as TGTGCCAGCAGCCCCCGGGACAGGGACTACGAGCAGTACTTC.

The rearrangement uses TRBV5-4 and TRBJ2-3; a weak D match, TRBD2 (6 bases). This CDR3 has 14 amino acids. The germline V gene encodes CDR1 SGHNT and CDR2 YYREEE (reference sequence). Trimming took off 6 bases at V and 2 bases at J, with 13 bases between the two ends. The CDR3, as DNA: TGTGCCAGCACCGAGGGACTCCTCACAGATACGCAGTATTTT. This translates into CASTEGLLTDTQYF.

In this sample, this clone turned up once. This chain uses TRBV21-1 with TRBJ2-1; TRBD2, the table's D call, lacks a check against the DNA. TRBV21-1 is described as a pseudogene. The CDR3 covers 16 residues. The CDR3 region is CASSPGLAGEFNEQFF. The DNA for the CDR3 is TGTGCCAGCAGCCCCGGACTAGCGGGAGAGTTCAATGAGCAGTTCTTC.

J is TRBJ2-2 and V is TRBV25-1, with 9 bases identical to TRBD1. The CDR3 runs 14 residues. With V trimmed by 4 bases and J by 3 bases, 0 bases remained unmatched. Germline CDR1 reads MGHDK; CDR2 reads SYGVNS. The CDR3 sequence is CASSGTGDTGELFF. The DNA of the CDR3 is TGTGCCAGCAGTGGGACAGGGGACACCGGGGAGCTGTTTTTT.

The V gene is TRBV28, the J gene TRBJ1-6; D unclear. V lost 3 bases and J 6 bases, leaving 9 bases between the germline ends. The CDR3 sequence is 14 residues long. Germline lookup yields CDR1 MDHEN and CDR2 SYDVKM. The CDR3 loop is CASSFSGVNSPLHF. CDR3 bases: TGTGCCAGCAGTTTTTCCGGGGTTAATTCACCCCTCCACTTT.

This clone was seen a handful of times. The genes are TRBV3-1 (or the pseudogene TRBV3-2) and TRBJ1-6; possibly TRBD1 for D (5 bases). Looked up from germline, CDR1 is LGHDT and CDR2 is YNNKEL (reference sequence). The CDR3 extends over 18 amino acids. The germline V and J ends were trimmed by 0 bases and 0 bases, with 12 bases remaining between them. CDR3 sequence reads: CASSQDRRAFSYNSPLHF. Written as DNA, the CDR3 is TGTGCCAGCAGCCAAGATCGCAGGGCTTTCTCCTATAATTCACCCCTCCACTTT.

This chain links TRBV20-1 with TRBJ1-6; perhaps TRBD1 as D (6 bases). The CDR3 has 18 residues. The germline V gene has CDR1 DFQATT and CDR2 SNEGSKA (reference sequence). The germline V and J ends were trimmed by 3 bases and 7 bases, with 25 bases remaining between them. The CDR3 protein is CSASSPFGGGAENSPLHF. The DNA for the CDR3 is TGCAGTGCTAGTTCCCCGTTTGGCGGGGGCGCCGAAAATTCACCCCTCCACTTT.

J is TRBJ1-6 and V is TRBV5-1; no firm D call. V lost 5 bases to trimming and J lost 7 bases, with 7 bases between them. Germline V gene data show CDR1 as SGHRS and CDR2 as YFSETQ. The CDR3 covers 12 residues. The DNA for the CDR3 is TGCGCCAGCAGTCCCGAGAATTCACCCCTCCACTTT. It is translated as CASSPENSPLHF.

A single count supports this clone. The chain uses TRBV12-3 or TRBV12-4 and TRBJ1-1; D unresolved. This CDR3 spans 13 amino acids. Trimming pared 3 bases from V and 1 base from J, leaving 6 bases between. In nucleotides, the CDR3 is TGTGCCAGCAGTTTCGTAGGGAACACTGAAGCTTTCTTT. Encoded protein: CASSFVGNTEAFF.

This chain links TRBV2 with TRBJ2-7; 9 bases match TRBD2. The germline CDR1 and CDR2 sequences are SNHLY and FYNNEI. With 6 bases clipped from V and 5 bases from J, the junction kept 11 bases outside the gene matches. This CDR3 has 15 residues. The DNA of the CDR3 is TGTGCCAGCAGGGGGGGATGGCGGGAGGGAAACGAGCAGTACTTC. Its protein is CASRGGWREGNEQYF.

This chain joins TRBV7-8 and TRBJ2-7; TRBD1 or TRBD2 may be the D gene (5 bases each). CDR1 and CDR2 (germline): SGHVS, FQNEAQ. Trimming took 4 bases from V and 6 from J, leaving 16 bases between them. The CDR3 is 14 residues long. The CDR3 region has the DNA TGTGCCAGCAGCTCGAACATAGGGACCGCCGAGCAGTACTTC. This gives the protein CASSSNIGTAEQYF. Variable domain in full (rest from reference TRBV7-8 and TRBJ2-7): GAGVSQSPRYKVAKRGQDVALRCDPISGHVSLFWYQQALGQGPEFLTYFQNEAQLDKSGLPSDRFFAERPEGSVSTLKIQRTQQEDSAVYLCASSSNIGTAEQYFGPGTRLTVT.

Many counts were recorded for this clone. The CDR3 sequence: CASSVIGGQGEKLFF. The CDR3 DNA follows: TGTGCCAGCAGTGTGATCGGGGGGCAAGGTGAAAAACTGTTTTTT. The chain recombines TRBV25-1 with TRBJ1-4, with a weak D call TRBD1 (6 bases). Trimming took off 4 bases at V and 7 bases at J, with 16 bases between the two ends. This CDR3 comprises 15 residues. The germline V gene encodes CDR1 MGHDK and CDR2 SYGVNS.

In this sample, this clone turned up a few times. The CDR3 DNA sequence: TGTGCCAGCAGTTACTCGATGGCGGCGGGAGGCACCACAGATACGCAGTATTTT. Protein sequence: CASSYSMAAGGTTDTQYF. J is TRBJ2-3 and V is TRBV6-2 or TRBV6-3, with 8 bases matching TRBD2. After removal of 0 bases from V and 2 bases from J, the junction contained 10 bases not matched to a gene. Germline V gene lookup returns CDR1 MNHEY and CDR2 SVGEGT. The CDR3 runs 18 residues.

Only a few counts were recorded for this clone. The rearrangement joins TRBV25-1 to TRBJ2-1, with D maybe TRBD2 (5 bases). V was pared by 5 bases and J by 5 bases, with 13 bases between. The germline gives CDR1 MGHDK, CDR2 SYGVNS. This CDR3 comprises 14 residues. CDR3 bases: TGTGCCAGCAGTCCCCTCGGGATAAACAATGAGCAGTTCTTC. It is translated as CASSPLGINNEQFF. Drawing the rest from reference TRBV25-1 and TRBJ2-1, the complete variable domain is EADIYQTPRYLVIGTGKKITLECSQTMGHDKMYWYQQDPGMELHLIHYSYGVNSTEKGDLSSESTVSRIRTEHFPLTLESARPSHTSQYLCASSPLGINNEQFFGPGTRLTVL.

The rearrangement joins TRBV7-3 to TRBJ2-3; 7 nucleotides align to TRBD2. Losses at the gene ends were 1 base for V and 6 bases for J; bases not matched to a gene: 7. This CDR3 comprises 15 residues. Germline V CDR1 and CDR2: SGHTA, FQGTGA. CDR3 DNA: TGTGCCAGCAGCTTAAGGGCGGGAGTACCCGATACGCAGTATTTT. It encodes CASSLRAGVPDTQYF.

This chain connects TRBV4-3 to TRBJ2-2; tentatively, D is TRBD1 (6 bases). The germline CDR1 and CDR2 sequences are LGHNA and YSLEER. The CDR3 covers 16 residues. Trimming cost V 4 bases and J 3 bases, with 15 bases left between them. Here the CDR3 reads CASSRNRAADTGELFF. In nucleotides, the CDR3 is TGCGCCAGCAGCCGGAACAGGGCCGCGGACACCGGGGAGCTGTTTTTT.

This chain connects TRBV12-3 or TRBV12-4 to TRBJ1-1; D uncertain. The CDR3 contains 11 residues. V was trimmed by 7 bases and J by 7 bases, leaving 10 bases between them. CDR3 DNA sequence: TGTGCCAGCACCCGGCCCGTTGAAGCTTTCTTT. Amino acids: CASTRPVEAFF.

The chain uses TRBV3-1 (or the pseudogene TRBV3-2) and TRBJ1-1; tentatively, D is TRBD1 (6 bases). CDR1 and CDR2 from the germline V gene are LGHDT and YNNKEL (reference sequence). Between the trimmed V and J ends, which lost 3 bases and 6 bases, there was a span of 14 bases. The CDR3 contains 14 residues. The CDR3, as DNA: TGTGCCAGCAGCCACGATCAGGGGTTCGCTGAAGCTTTCTTT. Residues: CASSHDQGFAEAFF.

The chain recombines TRBV28 with TRBJ2-2; TRBD2 aligns across 7 bases. Germline V CDR1 and CDR2: MDHEN, SYDVKM. Germline trimming cut 4 bases from V and 3 bases from J; bases unmatched to any gene: 8. This CDR3 has 16 amino acids. The CDR3 nucleotides read TGTGCCAGCAGTTCACCCGGGACTACATACACCGGGGAGCTGTTTTTT. It is translated as CASSSPGTTYTGELFF.

The chain links TRBV28 to TRBJ2-3; 9 positions match TRBD2. This CDR3 comprises 16 residues. V dropped 2 bases and J dropped 4; count of bases not matched to a gene: 7. Germline V lookup: CDR1 MDHEN, CDR2 SYDVKM. The CDR3 is CASSLPGSGSADTQYF. For the CDR3, the DNA is TGTGCCAGCAGTTTACCCGGTAGCGGGAGCGCAGATACGCAGTATTTT.